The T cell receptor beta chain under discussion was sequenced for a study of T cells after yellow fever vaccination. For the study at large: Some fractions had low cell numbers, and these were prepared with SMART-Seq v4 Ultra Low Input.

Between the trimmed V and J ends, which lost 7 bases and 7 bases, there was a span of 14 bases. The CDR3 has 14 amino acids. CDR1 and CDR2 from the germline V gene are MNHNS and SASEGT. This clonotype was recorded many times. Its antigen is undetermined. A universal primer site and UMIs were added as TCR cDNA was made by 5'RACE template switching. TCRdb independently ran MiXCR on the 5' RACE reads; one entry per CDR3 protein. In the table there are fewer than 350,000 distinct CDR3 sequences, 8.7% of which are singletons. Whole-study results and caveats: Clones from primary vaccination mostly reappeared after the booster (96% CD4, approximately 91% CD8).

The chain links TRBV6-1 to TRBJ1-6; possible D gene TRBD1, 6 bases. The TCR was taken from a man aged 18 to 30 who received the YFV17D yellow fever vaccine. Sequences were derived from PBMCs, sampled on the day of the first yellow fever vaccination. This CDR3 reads CASNVQGRNSPLHF. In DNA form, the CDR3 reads TGTGCCAGCAACGTGCAGGGGAGAAATTCACCCCTCCACTTT.